Shown below are 26 T cell receptor beta chains from a single sample sequenced in a study of Ad26.COV2.S vaccination and SARS-CoV-2 variants. Treatment described: roughly 20 received Ad26.COV2.S at low or high dose, single or two shots; 5 received placebo; per-sample allocation not given. Collection of the samples took place on day 63 after the first injection of vaccine or placebo. Profiling relied on immunoSEQ multiplex PCR, and the TCRdb table lists in-frame clones only, not all of them. The repertoire holds about 400,000 clones, with about nine tenths as singletons. This specimen consisted of peripheral blood, obtained in a trial of Ad26.COV2.S vaccine versus placebo. Every receptor here comes from a person between 18 and 60 years old who received the Ad26.COV2.S COVID-19 vaccine or a placebo.

The rearrangement joins TRBV5-1 to TRBJ1-1, with TRBD1 matching 7 bases. J gave up 5 bases and V 6 bases, and 7 bases lay outside the gene matches. The V gene's germline CDR1 is SGHRS and CDR2 YFSETQ. The CDR3 contains 13 residues. CDR3 region: CASTIDRETEAFF. Here the CDR3 DNA reads TGCGCCAGCACCATAGACAGGGAGACTGAAGCTTTCTTT.

J is TRBJ1-6 and V is TRBV4-1, with D maybe TRBD1 (5 bases). CDR1 and CDR2 from the germline V gene are MGHRA and YSYEKL. V was cut by 6 bases and J by 6 bases, with 12 bases left in between. This CDR3 has 14 residues. The CDR3 coding sequence is TGCGCCAGCAGACTTGGGGACGGTAATTCACCCCTCCACTTT. Amino acid sequence: CASRLGDGNSPLHF.

On this clone itself: The same CDR3 also results from other DNA sequences found in this sample. This rearrangement joins TRBV30 to TRBJ1-2, with D perhaps TRBD1 (6 bases). V gave up 2 bases and J gave up 7 bases, with 8 bases separating them. There are 11 residues in the CDR3. Germline CDR1 and CDR2: GTSNPN and SVGIG (reference sequence). The CDR3 nucleotides are TGTGCCTGGAGTTTCAGGGGTGGCTACACCTTC. It specifies CAWSFRGGYTF. The whole variable domain, filled in from reference TRBV30 and TRBJ1-2, reads SQTIHQWPATLVQPVGSPLSLECTVEGTSNPNLYWYRQAAGRGLQLLFYSVGIGQISSEVPQNLSASRPQDRQFILSSKKLLLSDSGFYLCAWSFRGGYTFGSGTRLTVV.

The chain recombines TRBV28 with TRBJ2-3; D perhaps matches TRBD2 (6 bases). Trimming took off 5 bases at V and 6 bases at J, with 21 bases between the two ends. The CDR3 spans 16 residues. From germline, CDR1 is MDHEN and CDR2 SYDVKM. CDR3 nucleotide sequence: TGTGCCAGCAGTCGTAGCACGGGGGATCGTTTCGATACGCAGTATTTT. Translated: CASSRSTGDRFDTQYF.

This clone was found a few times. This chain uses TRBV6-5 with TRBJ2-7; TRBD1 agrees at 7 bases. Unmatched junction bases numbered 3, after V lost 6 bases and J lost 4 bases. This CDR3 has 12 residues. The germline V gene has CDR1 MNHEY and CDR2 SVGAGI. DNA of the CDR3: TGTGCCAGCAGGGGACAGAGGTACGAGCAGTACTTC. Translating it yields CASRGQRYEQYF.

This clone was seen once. J is TRBJ1-1 and V is TRBV7-9; no definite D call. Trimming shortened V by 1 base and J by 0 bases, and 9 bases separated the two germline ends. Germline assignment: CDR1 SEHNR and CDR2 FQNEAQ (reference sequence). The CDR3 consists of 15 residues. CDR3 DNA: TGTGCCAGCAGCTTAGATCTCGCCCTGAACACTGAAGCTTTCTTT. It is translated as CASSLDLALNTEAFF.

The chain carries TRBV28 and TRBJ2-7; 8 nucleotides line up with TRBD1. After removal of 4 bases from V and 4 bases from J, the junction contained 3 bases not matched to a gene. This CDR3 has 13 amino acids. Germline assignment: CDR1 MDHEN and CDR2 SYDVKM. CDR3 amino acids: CASSSGQGYEQYF. DNA for the CDR3: TGTGCCAGCAGTTCCGGACAGGGATACGAGCAGTACTTC.

The chain employs TRBV6-8 and TRBJ1-6; 9 bases map to TRBD1. This CDR3 has 14 amino acids. Germline CDR1 reads MNHGY; CDR2 reads SAAAGT. With V trimmed by 10 bases and J by 7 bases, 8 bases remained unmatched. This CDR3 reads CATPPGQGNSPLHF. The CDR3 DNA reads TGTGCCACTCCACCGGGACAGGGAAATTCACCCCTCCACTTT.

The J gene is TRBJ2-7, the V gene TRBV6-5; D is perhaps TRBD2 (7 bases). Trimming cost V 6 bases and J 2 bases, with 14 bases left between them. Per the germline V gene, CDR1 is MNHEY and CDR2 is SVGAGI. This CDR3 comprises 14 residues. The CDR3 protein is CASSYREGAYEQYF. CDR3 bases: TGTGCCAGCAGCTACAGGGAGGGGGCCTACGAGCAGTACTTC.

The chain's CDR3 is CASSLLAGGGGDTQYF. CDR3 in DNA: TGTGCCAGCAGCTTACTTGCGGGGGGCGGGGGAGATACGCAGTATTTT. The chain joins TRBV7-9 to TRBJ2-3; TRBD2 aligns across 8 bases. Trimming at V came to 2 bases and at J to 5 bases, leaving 9 bases not matched to a gene. The CDR3 runs 16 residues. CDR1 SEHNR and CDR2 FQNEAQ come from the germline V gene (reference sequence).

This sequence joins TRBV6-5 and TRBJ1-1; 7 nucleotides agree with TRBD1. Germline V gives CDR1 MNHEY, CDR2 SVGAGI. This CDR3 comprises 14 residues. Trimming at V came to 7 bases and at J to 4 bases, leaving 9 bases not matched to a gene. The CDR3 sequence: CASTLDRVPTEAFF. In DNA, the CDR3 is TGTGCCAGCACCCTAGACAGGGTACCCACTGAAGCTTTCTTT.

V is TRBV4-3 and J is TRBJ1-1, with D hard to call. The CDR3 loop spans 13 amino acids. V was cut by 0 bases and J by 3 bases, with 5 bases left in between. Germline lookup yields CDR1 LGHNA and CDR2 YSLEER. This CDR3 reads CASSQDRDTEAFF. The DNA for the CDR3 is TGCGCCAGCAGCCAAGATCGGGACACTGAAGCTTTCTTT.

V gene TRBV4-3 combines with J gene TRBJ2-6, with 8 bases matching TRBD1. The CDR3 contains 21 residues. V lost 0 bases and J lost 0; bases outside the gene matches: 13. CDR1 is LGHNA, CDR2 YSLEER, per germline. The CDR3 region is CASSQDGAGGQDFSGANVLTF. The CDR3 DNA reads as TGCGCCAGCAGCCAAGATGGCGCTGGGGGACAGGACTTCTCTGGGGCCAACGTCCTGACTTTC.

This sequence joins TRBV7-6 and TRBJ1-2, with a tentative D call TRBD1 (5 bases). This CDR3 has 12 amino acids. CDR1 is SGHVS and CDR2 is FNYEAQ in the germline V gene. V lost 2 bases and J lost 5, with 6 bases in between. The CDR3 sequence is CASSLQGYGYTF. CDR3 sequence (DNA): TGTGCCAGCAGCTTACAGGGATATGGCTACACCTTC.

This chain uses TRBV7-2 with TRBJ2-7; D not certain. This CDR3 spans 13 amino acids. Trimming stripped 5 bases from V and 4 bases from J, with 12 bases between. Germline V gene lookup returns CDR1 SGHTA and CDR2 FQGNSA. CDR3 amino acids: CASSPPLGYEQYF. The CDR3 DNA is TGTGCCAGCAGCCCCCCCCTGGGTTACGAGCAGTACTTC.

CDR3 sequence: CASGTSGGLQNTGELFF. The CDR3 DNA is TGTGCCAGCGGGACTAGCGGGGGCCTTCAGAACACCGGGGAGCTGTTTTTT. The chain links TRBV3-1 (or the pseudogene TRBV3-2) to TRBJ2-2; TRBD2 agrees at 14 bases. Germline trimming cut 8 bases from V and 1 base from J; bases unmatched to any gene: 6. Germline V lookup: CDR1 LGHDT, CDR2 YNNKEL (reference sequence). The CDR3 loop spans 17 amino acids.

This clone was found once. The rearrangement links TRBV27 to TRBJ1-5; the D gene is possibly TRBD1 (6 bases). Trimming removed 5 bases at V and 0 bases at J, with 26 bases between. The CDR3 runs to 20 residues. The germline V gene has CDR1 MNHEY and CDR2 SMNVEV (reference sequence). The CDR3 loop reads CASSPTRDIGLGNSNQPQHF. CDR3 sequence (DNA): TGTGCCAGCAGTCCGACCAGGGACATAGGGTTGGGAAATAGCAATCAGCCCCAGCATTTT.

With respect to this clone: Other DNA sequences from this sample encode an identical CDR3 as well. The rearrangement uses TRBV6-5 and TRBJ2-7; D unresolved. The CDR3 is 12 residues long. Germline CDR1 reads MNHEY; CDR2 reads SVGAGI. Trimming took off 5 bases at V and 1 base at J, with 6 bases between the two ends. CDR3 amino acids: CASSRTSYEQYF. The DNA of the CDR3 is TGTGCCAGCAGTCGAACTTCCTACGAGCAGTACTTC.

The table lists this clone with a few counts. V usage is TRBV5-1 and J usage is TRBJ2-2; D may be TRBD2 (6 bases). Between the trimmed V and J ends, which lost 6 bases and 6 bases, there was a span of 18 bases. The CDR3 covers 15 residues. Germline CDR1 is SGHRS and CDR2 is YFSETQ. CDR3 sequence reads: CASTTTRILAGELFF. The DNA for the CDR3 is TGCGCCAGCACCACGACTAGAATTTTAGCCGGGGAGCTGTTTTTT.

The chain is built from TRBV6-2 or TRBV6-3 and TRBJ2-3, with TRBD1 as a possible D gene (6 bases). The V end was cut by 2 bases, the J end by 5 bases, with 11 bases between. The CDR3 extends over 14 amino acids. The V gene's germline CDR1 is MNHEY and CDR2 SVGEGT. The CDR3 spells CASSYRRGVDTQYF. The CDR3 nucleotides are TGTGCCAGCAGTTACCGCAGGGGAGTAGATACGCAGTATTTT.

V usage is TRBV3-1 (or the pseudogene TRBV3-2) and J usage is TRBJ2-7; D tentatively fits TRBD1 or TRBD2 (5 bases each). In germline, CDR1 is LGHDT, CDR2 YNNKEL (reference sequence). The CDR3 is 13 residues long. The V end was cut by 5 bases, the J end by 2 bases, with 10 bases between. The CDR3 here is CASSAGATYEQYF. In DNA form, the CDR3 reads TGTGCCAGCAGCGCCGGGGCAACCTACGAGCAGTACTTC.

The CDR3 loop reads CASSQDVTLEGYTF. The CDR3 DNA is TGCGCCAGCAGCCAAGATGTGACCCTGGAGGGCTACACCTTC. The V and J genes are TRBV4-1 and TRBJ1-2, with no clear D. The CDR3 sequence is 14 residues long. With 0 bases removed from V and 8 bases from J, the gap between germline ends came to 13 bases. The germline V gene encodes CDR1 MGHRA and CDR2 YSYEKL.

This clone showed up just once. The V and J genes are TRBV11-2 and TRBJ2-7; D may be TRBD1 (6 bases). The CDR3 runs 14 residues. With 1 base removed from V and 3 bases from J, the gap between germline ends came to 10 bases. Germline V lookup: CDR1 SGHAT, CDR2 FQNNGV. CDR3 DNA: TGTGCCAGCAGCTTAGGGGGGCTACGCTACGAGCAGTACTTC. Protein sequence: CASSLGGLRYEQYF. The entire variable domain, with the rest obtained from reference TRBV11-2 and TRBJ2-7, is as follows: EAGVAQSPRYKIIEKRQSVAFWCNPISGHATLYWYQQILGQGPKLLIQFQNNGVVDDSQLPKDRFSAERLKGVDSTLKIQPAKLEDSAVYLCASSLGGLRYEQYFGPGTRLTVT.

This chain joins TRBV7-9 and TRBJ2-5; the D gene could be TRBD1 or TRBD2 (5 bases each). V was cut by 5 bases and J by 9 bases, with 19 bases left in between. This CDR3 contains 14 residues. CDR1 is SEHNR and CDR2 is FQNEAQ in the germline V gene (reference sequence). The DNA for the CDR3 is TGTGCCAGCAGCGCCTCCGGGGACCCCGCGGCCCAGTACTTC. Amino acids: CASSASGDPAAQYF.

J is TRBJ2-2 and V is TRBV11-2; tentatively, D is TRBD2 (6 bases). From germline, CDR1 is SGHAT and CDR2 FQNNGV. Trimming cost V 2 bases and J 4 bases, with 17 bases left between them. The CDR3 runs 17 residues. DNA for the CDR3: TGTGCCAGCAGCTTACTAGCCGGGGGAGAGGGCACCGGGGAGCTGTTTTTT. It yields the protein CASSLLAGGEGTGELFF.

This clone was picked up one time. This chain links TRBV27 with TRBJ2-2; 7 nucleotides match TRBD1. The CDR3 sequence is 14 residues long. V lost 6 bases and J lost 0; bases outside the gene matches: 1. Germline V gene lookup returns CDR1 MNHEY and CDR2 SMNVEV (reference sequence). DNA for the CDR3: TGTGCCAGCAGCGGACAGGCGAACACCGGGGAGCTGTTTTTT. This sequence encodes CASSGQANTGELFF.